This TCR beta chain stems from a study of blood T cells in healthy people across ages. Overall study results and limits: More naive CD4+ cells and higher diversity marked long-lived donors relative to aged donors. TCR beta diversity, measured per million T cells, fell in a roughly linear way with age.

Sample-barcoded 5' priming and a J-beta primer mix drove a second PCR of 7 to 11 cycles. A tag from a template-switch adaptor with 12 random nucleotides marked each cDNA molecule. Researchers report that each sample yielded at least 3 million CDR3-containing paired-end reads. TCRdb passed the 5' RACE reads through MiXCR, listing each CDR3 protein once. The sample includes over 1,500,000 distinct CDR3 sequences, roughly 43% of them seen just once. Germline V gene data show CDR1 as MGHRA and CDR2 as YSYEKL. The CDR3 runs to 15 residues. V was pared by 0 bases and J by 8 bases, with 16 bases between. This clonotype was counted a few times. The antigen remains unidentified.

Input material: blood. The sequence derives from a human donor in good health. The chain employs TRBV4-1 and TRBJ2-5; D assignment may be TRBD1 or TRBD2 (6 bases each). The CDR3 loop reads CASSQEDYQGRTQYF. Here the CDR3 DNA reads TGCGCCAGCAGCCAAGAGGACTACCAGGGGAGAACCCAGTACTTC.